This T cell receptor beta chain was sequenced in a study of cytomegalovirus exposure and HLA in healthy donors (dated by TCRdb to the late 2010s). Concerning the study at large: The 666 repertoires of the first cohort and the 110 or so validation repertoires were produced on the same platform, according to a later analysis. The study aimed to test whether signatures of past pathogen exposure could be identified by cataloging public T cell receptors. Along with the 666-subject first cohort, a separate validation cohort of around 110 different subjects was used. High-throughput TCR immunosequencing, statistical association of individual TCRs with disease status, and machine learning were combined to predict cytomegalovirus infection status.

Broader findings and caveats from the paper: In the study, some 160 TCR beta chains were listed as associated with cytomegalovirus. In vitro tests confirmed that a few of the cytomegalovirus-associated TCR beta chains recognize cytomegalovirus antigens. Of the cluster scores, 90% to 95% were above 0 in a later analysis, which found that TCRs clustered in the first cohort also tended to co-occur in the approximately 130 validation repertoires. While some public TCRs were present in many individuals, most TCR sequences turned up only very rarely across donors. The validation cohort had no HLA typing available for a later analysis, so co-occurrence within that cohort was assessed over all 130 or so repertoires. The authors suggested that the approach could potentially be extended to other disease states and immunological phenotypes. The classifier was reported to diagnose cytomegalovirus status with high specificity and sensitivity in both the original and validation cohorts.

Taken from cysteine to phenylalanine, the CDR3 has 14 residues. This entry keeps only the CDR3 DNA: 42 bases, framed from base 1. CDR1 is given as MNHEY and CDR2 as SMNVEV, both from the germline V gene (reference sequence). V was cut back by 4 bases and J by 0 bases, leaving a gap of 9 bases between them. The library was made by the immunoSEQ multiplex PCR assay. On the study's bioinformatics: A statistical classification framework was built to diagnose cytomegalovirus status from the catalog of TCR beta chain sequences. Here the immuneACCESS table is served through TCRdb, limited to in-frame sequences with V and J called. Missing clones are a known gap in these copies; in checked studies unresolved V genes cover under half, and the rest lacks a known reason. V, J and clone size are those of that table, while D and trimming were read from the DNA. Counted in this sample were 100,000 to 120,000 clones; 85% to 90% of them appeared once. 4% to 4.5% of the sample belongs to the ten largest clones.

In regard to this clone: This receptor's antigen is unknown. Per-base quality was not reported, and no clone a single base away is much larger than it.

Separate from the roughly 630-subject first cohort, the validation cohort of roughly 110 subjects was the group to which the donors belonged. The sequencing sample was made of PBMCs. The V and J genes are TRBV27 and TRBJ1-2, and TRBD1 may be the D gene, going by 6 matching bases. This receptor was taken from a woman younger than 35 in good health and CMV-seropositive. The DNA reads TGTGCCAGCAGTTGGACAGCTACTAACTATGGCTACACCTTC. Translation gives CASSWTATNYGYTF.